The 9 T cell receptor beta chains listed next were all sequenced from one sample in a study of T cells after yellow fever vaccination. Each CDR3 protein is one row after TCRdb ran MiXCR on the 5' RACE reads. The sample comprises about 350,000 distinct CDR3 sequences, about an eighth of which are singletons, and 2.5% to 4% rests with the top ten. Sequencing was performed on CD4+ T cells sorted from PBMCs, taken 15 days after the yellow fever booster vaccination. The receptors derive from a man aged 18 to 29 who received the YFV17D yellow fever vaccine.

This clonotype was detected a few times. This chain joins TRBV23-1 and TRBJ2-7; 10 bases match TRBD1. TRBV23-1 is flagged as an ORF with uncertain function. With 3 bases clipped from V and 1 base from J, the junction kept 6 bases outside the gene matches. The CDR3 has 16 amino acids. In nucleotides, the CDR3 is TGCGCCAGCAGTCAGAGACAGGGGGCTAGTTCCTACGAGCAGTACTTC. Amino acids: CASSQRQGASSYEQYF.

The rearrangement links TRBV5-1 to TRBJ2-3, with D perhaps TRBD1 (5 bases). This CDR3 is built from 12 residues. Germline V lookup: CDR1 SGHRS, CDR2 YFSETQ. V dropped 1 base and J dropped 8 bases, with 8 bases sitting between them. The CDR3 here is CASSLFQGTQYF. CDR3 nucleotide sequence: TGCGCCAGCAGCTTGTTTCAGGGTACGCAGTATTTT.

This clonotype has only a few counts. The chain uses TRBV20-1 and TRBJ2-3; no reliable D call. V was trimmed by 6 bases and J by 0 bases, leaving 7 bases between them. In germline, CDR1 is DFQATT, CDR2 SNEGSKA (reference sequence). CDR3 size: 12 residues. The CDR3, as DNA: TGCAGTGCCCACCGGAGCACAGATACGCAGTATTTT. This gives the protein CSAHRSTDTQYF.

The chain employs TRBV5-1 and TRBJ1-4; 8 nucleotides agree with TRBD1. The CDR3 is 17 amino acids. V was pared by 4 bases and J by 6 bases, with 14 bases of the junction left unmatched. Germline V lookup: CDR1 SGHRS, CDR2 YFSETQ. CDR3 nucleotides: TGCGCCAGCAGCGGGGGACAGGCCCGAGTCGGGCATGAAAAACTGTTTTTT. Amino acid sequence: CASSGGQARVGHEKLFF. Full variable domain (missing parts from reference TRBV5-1 and TRBJ1-4): KAGVTQTPRYLIKTRGQQVTLSCSPISGHRSVSWYQQTPGQGLQFLFEYFSETQRNKGNFPGRFSGRQFSNSRSEMNVSTLELGDSALYLCASSGGQARVGHEKLFFGSGTQLSVL.

The chain combines TRBV2 with TRBJ2-4; either TRBD1 or TRBD2 may supply D (5 bases each). CDR3 size: 15 residues. In germline, CDR1 is SNHLY, CDR2 FYNNEI. V shed 4 bases and J shed 3 bases, with 13 bases lying between them. The CDR3 loop is CASSGGPGGKNIQYF. DNA of the CDR3: TGTGCCAGCAGTGGCGGTCCTGGGGGCAAAAACATTCAGTACTTC. Filled out from reference TRBV2 and TRBJ2-4, the complete variable domain reads EPEVTQTPSHQVTQMGQEVILRCVPISNHLYFYWYRQILGQKVEFLVSFYNNEISEKSEIFDDQFSVERPDGSNFTLKIRSTKLEDSAMYFCASSGGPGGKNIQYFGAGTRLSVL.

The rearrangement joins TRBV5-1 to TRBJ1-2, with 10 positions matching TRBD1. There are 16 residues in the CDR3. With V trimmed by 5 bases and J by 3 bases, 10 bases remained unmatched. CDR1 and CDR2 (germline): SGHRS, YFSETQ. The CDR3 here is CASRIQTGGADYGYTF. In nucleotides, the CDR3 is TGCGCCAGCAGAATCCAGACAGGGGGCGCCGACTATGGCTACACCTTC.

This clonotype was detected ten times or more. The chain couples TRBV5-1 to TRBJ2-2; the D is unclear. Trimming shortened V by 5 bases and J by 6 bases, and 11 bases separated the two germline ends. The CDR3 runs to 13 residues. Germline CDR1 SGHRS, CDR2 YFSETQ. DNA of the CDR3: TGCGCCAGCAGGATTTGGGATTCCGGGGAGCTGTTTTTT. It translates to CASRIWDSGELFF.

This clonotype was observed a few times. CDR3 amino acids: CSAPLGGRYNQPQHF. CDR3 nucleotide sequence: TGCAGTGCTCCCCTTGGGGGACGGTACAATCAGCCCCAGCATTTT. V and J are TRBV20-1 and TRBJ1-5, with D perhaps TRBD1 (5 bases). V was clipped by 5 bases and J by 3 bases, with 17 bases between them. The germline V gene has CDR1 DFQATT and CDR2 SNEGSKA (reference sequence). The CDR3 loop spans 15 amino acids.

The chain joins TRBV11-1 to TRBJ2-1; 9 bases map to TRBD2. Germline CDR1 is SGHAT and CDR2 is FQDESV (reference sequence). Trimming took 0 bases from V and 2 from J; bases not matched to a gene: 2. This CDR3 comprises 16 residues. CDR3 bases: TGTGCCAGCAGCTTAGCTGCGGGGGGGACCTACAATGAGCAGTTCTTC. This gives the protein CASSLAAGGTYNEQFF.